A selection of T cell receptor beta chains follows, all from one sample in a study of T cell changes during pregnancy in multiple sclerosis. The assay was immunoSEQ multiplex PCR, and TCRdb's table has in-frame clones only and misses some. Of about 38,000 clones in the sample, around 90% were seen once. This material consisted of CD4+ T cells from peripheral blood mononuclear cells, taken after pregnancy. The receptors were sampled from a female donor in good health, enrolled as a control in a pregnancy study. Each CDR3 is given with its conserved first and last residue. The D gene is left open where the match is weak.

>TRBD1|TRBV7-8|15|TRBJ2-1
CASSLRGDSYNEQFF
TGTGCCAGCAGCCTTCGAGGGGACAGCTACAATGAGCAGTTCTTC
>-|TRBV27|12|TRBJ2-3
CASSPRDFRVYF
TGTGCCAGCAGTCCTCGGGACTTCCGGGTGTATTTT
>TRBD2|TRBV6-1|16|TRBJ2-7
CASSDTLGGGVHEQYF
TGTGCCAGCAGTGATACCCTTGGGGGGGGTGTACACGAGCAGTACTTC
>TRBD2|TRBV7-8|15|TRBJ2-2
CASSRGREGTGELFF
TGTGCCAGCAGCCGTGGGAGGGAGGGGACCGGGGAGCTGTTTTTT
>-|TRBV21-1|12|TRBJ1-5
CASIRTGAPQHF
TGTGCCAGCATAAGGACAGGCGCGCCCCAGCATTTT
>TRBD1|TRBV5-4|17|TRBJ2-5
CASSSGSDRGLQETQYF
TGTGCCAGCAGCTCCGGTAGTGACAGGGGGCTCCAAGAGACCCAGTACTTC
>-|TRBV19|13|TRBJ1-2
CASSARSGYGYTF
TGTGCCAGTAGTGCAAGGTCAGGGTATGGCTACACCTTC
>-|TRBV7-2|16|TRBJ1-3
CASSLGRSLSGNTIYF
TGTGCCAGCAGCTTAGGCCGGAGTCTCTCTGGAAACACCATATATTTT
>TRBD2|TRBV25-1|14|TRBJ2-1
CASRKSGGAGEQFF
TGTGCCAGCAGGAAATCGGGGGGGGCTGGGGAGCAGTTCTTC
>-|TRBV30|12|TRBJ2-1
CAWIPSHNEQFF
TGTGCCTGGATCCCGAGCCACAATGAGCAGTTCTTC
>-|TRBV11-3|14|TRBJ2-1
CASSPGQLWDEQFF
TGTGCCAGCAGCCCCGGACAGCTTTGGGATGAGCAGTTCTTC
>-|TRBV6-6|14|TRBJ1-2
CASSPGGGSYGYTF
TGTGCCAGCAGCCCCGGGGGGGGGTCATACGGCTACACCTTC
>-|TRBV2|15|TRBJ2-7
CASSDSGHRDDEQYF
TGTGCCAGCAGTGATTCCGGACACCGCGACGACGAGCAGTACTTC
>-|TRBV15|12|TRBJ2-7
CATSGSSYEQYF
TGTGCCACCAGCGGGAGCTCCTACGAGCAGTACTTC
>TRBD1|TRBV7-2|17|TRBJ2-1
CASSRPPTGQKYNEQFF
TGTGCCAGCAGCCGACCGCCGACAGGGCAAAAGTACAATGAGCAGTTCTTC
>-|TRBV7-2|14|TRBJ1-2
CASSLQEGSYGYTF
TGTGCCAGCAGCTTACAGGAGGGCTCCTATGGCTACACCTTC
>TRBD1|TRBV29-1|13|TRBJ2-7
CSVETGGQGGQYF
TGCAGCGTTGAAACTGGGGGACAGGGAGGGCAGTACTTC
>-|TRBV21-1|16|TRBJ2-7
CAGGWGAGLIFYEQYF
TGTGCCGGGGGCTGGGGTGCGGGTTTGATTTTCTACGAGCAGTACTTC
>TRBD2|TRBV5-6|16|TRBJ2-2
CASRAVGGGTPGELFF
TGTGCCAGCAGAGCGGTGGGGGGAGGGACCCCCGGGGAGCTGTTTTTT
>-|TRBV5-1|16|TRBJ2-7
CASSPKTAGLTYEQYF
TGCGCCAGCAGCCCTAAAACTGCAGGACTCACCTACGAGCAGTACTTC
>-|TRBV4-2|17|TRBJ2-2
CASSQASGTRNTGELFF
TGTGCCAGCAGCCAAGCCTCCGGGACACGGAACACCGGGGAGCTGTTTTTT
>-|TRBV2|16|TRBJ2-6
CASSESRGGGANVLTF
TGTGCCAGCAGTGAAAGTAGGGGTGGTGGGGCCAACGTCCTGACTTTC
>TRBD1|TRBV7-2|13|TRBJ2-7
CASSIRQGARQYF
TGTGCCAGCAGCATACGACAGGGGGCGAGGCAGTACTTC
>-|TRBV11-3|15|TRBJ2-2
CASSSGLANTGELFF
TGTGCCAGCAGCTCTGGACTGGCGAACACCGGGGAGCTGTTTTTT
>-|TRBV5-5|17|TRBJ1-5
CASSLVRLGVGNQPQHF
TGTGCCAGCAGCTTGGTCCGGCTAGGGGTCGGCAATCAGCCCCAGCATTTT